This T cell receptor beta chain was recorded in a study of T-cell reconstitution after alpha-beta-depleted transplantation in children. The study, taken as a whole, reports: Recipient T cells and thymic progenitors that survived were the source of the high TCRbeta diversity seen at day 60 in some patients. Reportedly, only several hundred clones from non-depleted graft cells drove alpha-beta T-cell counts at about two months. Fresh T-cell production supplied most of the T-cell counts and diversity seen one year after transplant.

The TCRbeta library was prepared with unique molecular identifiers. TCRdb processed the PCR reads anew with MiXCR; each CDR3 protein has one entry. This table has about 300,000 distinct CDR3 sequences, 6.5% to 9% appearing once. This clonotype showed up many times. As yet, its antigen is unknown. V was clipped by 1 base and J by 4 bases, with 11 bases between them. Germline values: CDR1 MDHEN, CDR2 SYDVKM. The CDR3 is 16 amino acids. The TCR sequence derives from a female patient aged 2 to 10 who had a stem cell transplant for Fanconi anemia, so the T cells may come from the graft donor. This specimen was peripheral blood, taken 360 days after TCRalphabeta/CD19-depleted stem cell transplant. The chain recombines TRBV28 with TRBJ2-6, with D unresolved. For the CDR3, the DNA is TGTGCCAGCAGTTTATACCCCGCACGGGGGGCCAACGTCCTGACTTTC. This sequence encodes CASSLYPARGANVLTF.